This T cell receptor beta chain was retrieved from a study of T cells in Graves' hyperthyroidism and ophthalmopathy. On the study more broadly: Sampling of peripheral blood happened at initial diagnosis, prior to any treatment. The study's findings and limits: Stable hyperthyroidism and ophthalmopathy were separated using 13 V-J signatures.

Amplified TCR beta CDR3 regions derived from RNA transcripts. The HTBI primer set was used in a first-round RT-PCR of the TCR CDR3. TCRdb reprocessed the multiplex PCR reads with MiXCR, giving one entry per CDR3 protein. This sample has around 570,000 distinct CDR3 sequences, with 15% to 20% found just once. This clonotype was seen many times. The target antigen is unknown. The study included ophthalmopathy patients with Clinical Activity Score at least 3, NOSPECS grade at least 4 and duration under 3 months. Clinical symptoms, serum thyroxine and TRAb, thyroid ultrasound and orbital computed tomography were used for the diagnoses. The CDR3 loop spans 13 amino acids. Germline V gene data show CDR1 as SGHAT and CDR2 as FQNNGV. The ends were cut back, 5 bases at V and 5 bases at J, with 12 bases in the middle.

The sample comprised blood. V is TRBV11-2 and J is TRBJ2-5; D possibly matches TRBD1 or TRBD2 (5 bases each). The origin of this receptor is a man between 40 and 49 years old with Graves' ophthalmopathy. The CDR3 is CASSRDPKETQYF. The CDR3 DNA follows: TGTGCCAGCAGCCGGGACCCGAAGGAGACCCAGTACTTC.